The 16 T cell receptor beta chains reported below all come from one sample, sequenced in a study of CD8 T cells in Susac syndrome. Random hexamers were used to reverse transcribe the RNA input (about 0.5 to 1 ug). In TCRdb, the immunoSEQ multiplex PCR reads were re-called with MiXCR into one record per CDR3 protein. This sample yields about 120,000 distinct CDR3 sequences, of which 92% are seen a single time; less than 0.15% belongs to the top ten. Specimen: CD4+ T cells from PBMCs. The receptors come from a human donor in good health.

The chain links TRBV19 to TRBJ2-7, with D perhaps matching TRBD2 (5 bases). The CDR3 runs to 15 residues. Germline V lookup: CDR1 LNHDA, CDR2 SQIVND (reference sequence). With 3 bases removed from V and 2 bases from J, the gap between germline ends came to 14 bases. Here the CDR3 DNA reads TGTGCCAGTAGTATCTTGGCCGGGGAGACCTACGAGCAGTACTTC. Encoded protein: CASSILAGETYEQYF.

The rearrangement links TRBV3-1 to TRBJ1-2, with TRBD1 matching 9 bases. The trim removed 0 bases at V and 8 bases at J, leaving 7 bases unmatched. The CDR3 has 15 amino acids. Germline CDR1 LGHDT, CDR2 YNNKEL (reference sequence). The CDR3 nucleotides are TGTGCCAGCAGCCAAGATCCCGGGACAGGGCTCGGCTACACCTTC. It encodes CASSQDPGTGLGYTF.

The V call is TRBV6-1, the J call TRBJ2-1; TRBD2 matches 7 bases. V was clipped by 6 bases and J by 0 bases; unmatched bases: 17. Germline CDR1 MNHNS, CDR2 SASEGT. The CDR3 contains 19 residues. CDR3 nucleotides: TGTGCCAGCAGGAGATCCTCCGGGCCCCCGGGAGGCTCCTACAATGAGCAGTTCTTC. Protein product: CASRRSSGPPGGSYNEQFF.

This sequence joins TRBV19 and TRBJ2-1; D not resolved. The CDR3 spans 15 residues. Trimming shortened V by 5 bases and J by 4 bases, and 15 bases separated the two germline ends. The germline CDR1 and CDR2 sequences are LNHDA and SQIVND (reference sequence). CDR3 loop: CASSRPGGLYNEQFF. The CDR3 coding sequence is TGTGCCAGTAGTCGACCCGGCGGCTTATACAATGAGCAGTTCTTC.

This chain uses TRBV20-1 with TRBJ2-5, with D unclear. Trimming took off 2 bases at V and 3 bases at J, with 13 bases between the two ends. Germline-derived CDR1 and CDR2 are DFQATT and SNEGSKA (reference sequence). This CDR3 is built from 14 residues. The CDR3 loop is CSARLVKGKETQYF. DNA of the CDR3: TGCAGTGCTAGACTTGTCAAAGGAAAAGAGACCCAGTACTTC.

The rearrangement uses TRBV3-1 and TRBJ2-1; D possibly corresponds to TRBD1 (6 bases). V was shortened by 3 bases and J by 7 bases, with 7 bases between the two germline ends. The germline V gene encodes CDR1 LGHDT and CDR2 YNNKEL (reference sequence). The CDR3 extends over 12 amino acids. The CDR3 DNA reads as TGTGCCAGCAGCCATGGACAGAATGAGCAGTTCTTC. Translation: CASSHGQNEQFF.

The chain recombines TRBV6-2 or TRBV6-3 with TRBJ2-1; 15 bases fit TRBD2. The CDR3 runs to 18 residues. Germline CDR1 and CDR2: MNHEY and SVGEGT. J gave up 5 bases and V 6 bases, and 11 bases lay outside the gene matches. The CDR3 protein is CASRPGLAGGLFDNEQFF. CDR3 nucleotide sequence: TGTGCCAGCAGGCCGGGACTAGCGGGAGGTTTGTTCGACAATGAGCAGTTCTTC.

The rearrangement joins TRBV13 to TRBJ2-6; D uncertain. The CDR3 runs to 14 residues. CDR1 is PRHDT and CDR2 is FYEKMQ in the germline V gene (reference sequence). Trimming pared 6 bases from V and 1 base from J, leaving 7 bases between. CDR3 nucleotides: TGTGCCAGCAGATTGGTATCTGGGGCCAACGTCCTGACTTTC. Protein sequence: CASRLVSGANVLTF.

The J gene is TRBJ1-5, the V gene TRBV20-1, with 8 positions matching TRBD1. This CDR3 is built from 18 residues. Trimming at V came to 3 bases and at J to 1 base, leaving 14 bases not matched to a gene. Looked up from germline, CDR1 is DFQATT and CDR2 is SNEGSKA (reference sequence). Written as DNA, the CDR3 is TGCAGTGCTAGGAGGACAGGGTCCTCGATCTTGAGCAATCAGCCCCAGCATTTT. Amino acids: CSARRTGSSILSNQPQHF.

The J gene is TRBJ2-2, the V gene TRBV6-1, with 7 bases lining up with TRBD1. With V trimmed by 11 bases and J by 7 bases, 25 bases remained unmatched. Germline CDR1 MNHNS, CDR2 SASEGT. CDR3 length: 18 residues. The CDR3 spells CAPNPTAYDRETLGELFF. CDR3 in DNA: TGTGCCCCTAACCCAACCGCATACGACAGGGAAACGCTCGGGGAGCTGTTTTTT.

V is TRBV29-1 and J is TRBJ2-7; 7 positions agree with TRBD1. V trimming: 2 bases; J trimming: 3 bases; junction bases outside the gene matches: 7. The CDR3 contains 14 residues. Looked up from germline, CDR1 is SQVTM and CDR2 is ANQGSEA. CDR3 protein: CSVEIPTGNYEQYF. The CDR3 coding sequence is TGCAGCGTTGAAATTCCGACAGGGAACTACGAGCAGTACTTC.

V usage is TRBV6-5 and J usage is TRBJ1-1; D perhaps matches TRBD1 (6 bases). Germline V gene data show CDR1 as MNHEY and CDR2 as SVGAGI. The CDR3 length is 15 residues. Trimming removed 5 bases from V and 2 bases from J, with 15 bases in between. CDR3 protein: CASSGWTVGNTEAFF. For the CDR3, the DNA is TGTGCCAGCAGTGGGTGGACAGTGGGCAACACTGAAGCTTTCTTT.

This clonotype was seen a few times. The chain couples TRBV10-3 to TRBJ1-2; TRBD1 matches 7 bases. Per germline, CDR1 ENHRY and CDR2 SYGVKD. This CDR3 contains 14 residues. Losses at the gene ends were 7 bases for V and 6 bases for J; bases not matched to a gene: 11. CDR3 sequence (DNA): TGTGCCATCAACCTCCAGGGGGTAGGGAATGGCTACACCTTC. Its protein is CAINLQGVGNGYTF.

The chain has TRBV20-1 and TRBJ2-2; 7 bases are a match to TRBD2. This CDR3 comprises 15 residues. J gave up 5 bases and V 1 base, and 7 bases lay outside the gene matches. Germline values: CDR1 DFQATT, CDR2 SNEGSKA (reference sequence). CDR3 region: CSARARASGTGELFF. For the CDR3, the DNA is TGCAGTGCTAGAGCGAGGGCTAGCGGAACCGGGGAGCTGTTTTTT.

As to this clonotype: One junction end does not reproduce the germline sequence, and a read error may be involved. The chain combines TRBV18 with TRBJ1-1; possibly TRBD1 for D (5 bases). Germline values: CDR1 KGHSH, CDR2 LQKENI. This CDR3 region has 17 residues. CDR3 sequence reads: CASSPPPWWGETTEVFF. DNA of the CDR3: TGTGCCAGCTCACCCCCCCCCTGGTGGGGGGAAACCACTGAAGTTTTCTTT. The variable domain in full, completed from reference TRBV18 and TRBJ1-1, reads NAGVMQNPRHLVRRRGQEARLRCSPMKGHSHVYWYRQLPEEGLKFMVYLQKENIIDESGMPKERFSAEFPKEGPSILRIQQVVRGDSAAYFCASSPPPWWGETTEVFFGQGTRLTVV.

V usage is TRBV5-1 and J usage is TRBJ1-3; a possible D gene is TRBD1 (5 bases). Trimming took 0 bases from V and 2 from J, leaving 15 bases between them. This CDR3 spans 17 amino acids. Germline loops: CDR1 SGHRS, CDR2 YFSETQ. CDR3 coding DNA: TGCGCCAGCAGCTTGGAGGGGCCGGGAGGCCCTGGAAACACCATATATTTT. Protein product: CASSLEGPGGPGNTIYF.